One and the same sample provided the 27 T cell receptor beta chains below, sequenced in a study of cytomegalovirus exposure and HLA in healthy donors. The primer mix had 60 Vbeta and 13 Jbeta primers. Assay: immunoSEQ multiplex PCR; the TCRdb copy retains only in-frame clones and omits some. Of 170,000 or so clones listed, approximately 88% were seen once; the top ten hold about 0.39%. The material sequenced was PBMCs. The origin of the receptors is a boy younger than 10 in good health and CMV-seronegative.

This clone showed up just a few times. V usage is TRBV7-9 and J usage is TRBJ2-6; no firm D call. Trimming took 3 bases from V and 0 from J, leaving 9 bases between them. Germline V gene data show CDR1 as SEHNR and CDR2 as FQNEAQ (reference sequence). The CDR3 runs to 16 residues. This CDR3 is CASSFRRSSGANVLTF. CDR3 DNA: TGTGCCAGCAGCTTCCGGCGGTCCTCTGGGGCCAACGTCCTGACTTTC.

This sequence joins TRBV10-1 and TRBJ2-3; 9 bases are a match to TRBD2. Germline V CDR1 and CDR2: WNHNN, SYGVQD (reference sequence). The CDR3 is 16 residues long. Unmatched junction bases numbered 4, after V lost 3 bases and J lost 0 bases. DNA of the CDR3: TGCGCCAGCAGTGACCCCACTAGCGGGAGCACAGATACGCAGTATTTT. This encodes CASSDPTSGSTDTQYF.

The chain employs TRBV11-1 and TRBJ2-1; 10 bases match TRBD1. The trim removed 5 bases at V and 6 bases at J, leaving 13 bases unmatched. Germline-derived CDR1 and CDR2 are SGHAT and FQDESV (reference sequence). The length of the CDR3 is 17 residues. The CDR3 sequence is CASSLTLGTGASNEQFF. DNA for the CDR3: TGTGCCAGCAGCCTTACCCTGGGGACAGGGGCTTCCAATGAGCAGTTCTTC.

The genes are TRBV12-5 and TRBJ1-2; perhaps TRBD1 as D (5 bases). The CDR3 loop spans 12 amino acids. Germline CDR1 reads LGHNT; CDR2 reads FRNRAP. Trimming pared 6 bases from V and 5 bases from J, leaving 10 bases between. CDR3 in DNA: TGTGCTAGTGGCCCAGACAGTTATGGCTACACCTTC. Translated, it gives CASGPDSYGYTF.

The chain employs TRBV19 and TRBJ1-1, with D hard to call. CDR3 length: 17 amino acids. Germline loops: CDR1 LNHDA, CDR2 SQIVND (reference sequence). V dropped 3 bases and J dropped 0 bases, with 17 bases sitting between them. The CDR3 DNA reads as TGTGCCAGTAGTATCTCGGGGTGGCAGCAACTGAACACTGAAGCTTTCTTT. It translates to CASSISGWQQLNTEAFF.

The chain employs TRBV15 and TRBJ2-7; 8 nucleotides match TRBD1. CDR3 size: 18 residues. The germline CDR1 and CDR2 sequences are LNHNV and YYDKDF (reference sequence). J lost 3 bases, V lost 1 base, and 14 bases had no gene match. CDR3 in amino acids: CATSRATSGQGRFYEQYF. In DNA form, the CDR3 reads TGTGCCACCAGCAGAGCCACCTCAGGACAGGGAAGGTTCTACGAGCAGTACTTC.

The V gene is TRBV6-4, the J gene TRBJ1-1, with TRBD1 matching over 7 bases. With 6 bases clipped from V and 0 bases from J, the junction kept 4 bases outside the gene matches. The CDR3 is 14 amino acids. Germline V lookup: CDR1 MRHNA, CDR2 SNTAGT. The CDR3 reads CASRMTGLNTEAFF. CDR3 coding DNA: TGTGCCAGCAGGATGACAGGGTTGAACACTGAAGCTTTCTTT.

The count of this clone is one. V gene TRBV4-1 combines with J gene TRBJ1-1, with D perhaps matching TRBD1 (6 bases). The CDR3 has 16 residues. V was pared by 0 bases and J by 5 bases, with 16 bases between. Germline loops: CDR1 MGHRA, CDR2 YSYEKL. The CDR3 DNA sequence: TGCGCCAGCAGCCAAGATTGGGGTACAGGGTCGACTGAAGCTTTCTTT. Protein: CASSQDWGTGSTEAFF.

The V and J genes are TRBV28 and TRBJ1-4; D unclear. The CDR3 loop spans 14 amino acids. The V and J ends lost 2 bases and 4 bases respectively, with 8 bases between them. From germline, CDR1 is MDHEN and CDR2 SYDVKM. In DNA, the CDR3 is TGTGCCAGCAGTTTAACCGAGATTAATGAAAAACTGTTTTTT. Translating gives CASSLTEINEKLFF. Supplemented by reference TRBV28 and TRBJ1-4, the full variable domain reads DVKVTQSSRYLVKRTGEKVFLECVQDMDHENMFWYRQDPGLGLRLIYFSYDVKMKEKGDIPEGYSVSREKKERFSLILESASTNQTSMYLCASSLTEINEKLFFGSGTQLSVL.

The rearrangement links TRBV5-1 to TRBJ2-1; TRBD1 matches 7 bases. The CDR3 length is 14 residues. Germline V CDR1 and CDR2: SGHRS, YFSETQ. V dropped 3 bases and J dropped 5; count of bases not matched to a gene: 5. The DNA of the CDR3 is TGCGCCAGCAGCTCCGGACAGGAAGACAATGAGCAGTTCTTC. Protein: CASSSGQEDNEQFF.

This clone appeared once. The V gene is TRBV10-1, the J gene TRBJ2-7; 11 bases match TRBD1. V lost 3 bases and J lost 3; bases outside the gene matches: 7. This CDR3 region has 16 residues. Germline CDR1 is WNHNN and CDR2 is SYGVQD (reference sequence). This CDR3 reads CASSDPGTGGRYEQYF. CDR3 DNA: TGCGCCAGCAGTGACCCGGGGACAGGGGGTCGCTACGAGCAGTACTTC.

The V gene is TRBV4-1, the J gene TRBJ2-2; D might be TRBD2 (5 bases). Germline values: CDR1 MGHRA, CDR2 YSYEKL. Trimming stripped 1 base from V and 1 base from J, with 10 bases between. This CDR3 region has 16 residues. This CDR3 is CASSQGVGRNTGELFF. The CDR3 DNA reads TGCGCCAGCAGCCAAGGTGTTGGGAGGAACACCGGGGAGCTGTTTTTT.

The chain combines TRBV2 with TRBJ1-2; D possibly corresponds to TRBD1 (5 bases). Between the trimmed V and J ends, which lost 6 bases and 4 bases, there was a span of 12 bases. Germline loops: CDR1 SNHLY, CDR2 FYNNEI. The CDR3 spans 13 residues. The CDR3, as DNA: TGTGCCAGCAGCCCAGGGATCGCCTATGGCTACACCTTC. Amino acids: CASSPGIAYGYTF. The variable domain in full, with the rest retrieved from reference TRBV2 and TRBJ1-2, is EPEVTQTPSHQVTQMGQEVILRCVPISNHLYFYWYRQILGQKVEFLVSFYNNEISEKSEIFDDQFSVERPDGSNFTLKIRSTKLEDSAMYFCASSPGIAYGYTFGSGTRLTVV.

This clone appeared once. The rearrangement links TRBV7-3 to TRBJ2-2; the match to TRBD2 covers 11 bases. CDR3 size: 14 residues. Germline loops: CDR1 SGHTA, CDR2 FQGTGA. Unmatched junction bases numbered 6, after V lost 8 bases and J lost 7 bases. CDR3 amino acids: CASRLAGGDGELFF. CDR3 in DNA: TGTGCCAGCCGGCTAGCGGGAGGAGACGGGGAGCTGTTTTTT.

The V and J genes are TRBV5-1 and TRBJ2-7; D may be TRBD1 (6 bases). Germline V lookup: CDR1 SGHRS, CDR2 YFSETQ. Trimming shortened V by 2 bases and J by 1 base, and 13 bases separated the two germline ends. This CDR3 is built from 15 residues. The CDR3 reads CASSFNRDKSYEQYF. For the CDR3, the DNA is TGCGCCAGCAGCTTTAACCGGGACAAGTCCTACGAGCAGTACTTC. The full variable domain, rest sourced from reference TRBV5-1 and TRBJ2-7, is KAGVTQTPRYLIKTRGQQVTLSCSPISGHRSVSWYQQTPGQGLQFLFEYFSETQRNKGNFPGRFSGRQFSNSRSEMNVSTLELGDSALYLCASSFNRDKSYEQYFGPGTRLTVT.

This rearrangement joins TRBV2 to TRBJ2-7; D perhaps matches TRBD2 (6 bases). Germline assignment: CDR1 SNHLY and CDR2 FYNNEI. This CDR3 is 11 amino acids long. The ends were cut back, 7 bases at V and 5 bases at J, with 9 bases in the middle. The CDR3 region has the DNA TGTGCCAGCAAGCCGGGGGACGAGCAGTACTTC. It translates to CASKPGDEQYF.

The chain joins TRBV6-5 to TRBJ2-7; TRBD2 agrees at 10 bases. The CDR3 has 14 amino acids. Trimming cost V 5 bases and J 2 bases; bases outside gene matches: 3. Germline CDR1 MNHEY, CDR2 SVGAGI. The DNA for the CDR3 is TGTGCCAGCAGTCATCTAGCGGGGGCCTACGAGCAGTACTTC. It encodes CASSHLAGAYEQYF.

In DNA, the CDR3 is TGTGCCAGCAGTTCGGACAGGGGGAGGCTCTATGGCTACACCTTC. Its protein product is CASSSDRGRLYGYTF. The genes are TRBV28 and TRBJ1-2; TRBD1 agrees at 10 bases. Per germline, CDR1 MDHEN and CDR2 SYDVKM. This CDR3 region has 15 residues. The J segment lost 4 bases and the V segment lost 4 bases, leaving 6 bases of the junction unmatched.

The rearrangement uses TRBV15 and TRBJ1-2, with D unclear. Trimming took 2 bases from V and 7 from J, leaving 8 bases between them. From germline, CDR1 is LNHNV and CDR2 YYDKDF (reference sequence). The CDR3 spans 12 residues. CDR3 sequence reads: CATSRNSSGYTF. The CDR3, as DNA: TGTGCCACCAGCAGAAATAGTTCTGGCTACACCTTC.

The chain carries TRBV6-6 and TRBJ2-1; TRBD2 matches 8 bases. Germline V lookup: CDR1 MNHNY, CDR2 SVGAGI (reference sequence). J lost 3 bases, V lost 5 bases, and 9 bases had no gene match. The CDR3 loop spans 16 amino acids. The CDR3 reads CASSRFSGSLYNEQFF. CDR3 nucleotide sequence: TGTGCCAGCAGTCGATTCAGCGGGAGTCTCTACAATGAGCAGTTCTTC.

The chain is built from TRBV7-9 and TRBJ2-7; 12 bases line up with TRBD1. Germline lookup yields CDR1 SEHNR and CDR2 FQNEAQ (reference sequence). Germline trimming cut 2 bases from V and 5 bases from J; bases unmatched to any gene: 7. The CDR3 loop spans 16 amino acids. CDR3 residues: CASSLKSGTGGHEQYF. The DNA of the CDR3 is TGTGCCAGCAGCTTAAAGTCCGGGACAGGGGGCCACGAGCAGTACTTC. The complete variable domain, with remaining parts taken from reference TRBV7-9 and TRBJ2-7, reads DTGVSQNPRHKITKRGQNVTFRCDPISEHNRLYWYRQTLGQGPEFLTYFQNEAQLEKSRLLSDRFSAERPKGSFSTLEIQRTEQGDSAMYLCASSLKSGTGGHEQYFGPGTRLTVT.

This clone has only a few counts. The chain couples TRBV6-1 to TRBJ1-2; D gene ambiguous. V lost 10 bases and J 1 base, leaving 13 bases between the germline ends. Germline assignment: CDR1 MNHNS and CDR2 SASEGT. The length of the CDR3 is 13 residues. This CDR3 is CATLITLNYGYTF. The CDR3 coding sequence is TGTGCCACCCTAATAACCCTTAACTATGGCTACACCTTC.

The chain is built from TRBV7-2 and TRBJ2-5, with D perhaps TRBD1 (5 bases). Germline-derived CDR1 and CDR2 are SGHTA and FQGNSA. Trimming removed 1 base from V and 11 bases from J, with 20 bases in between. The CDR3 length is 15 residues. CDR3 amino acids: CASSLVKGPESEQYF. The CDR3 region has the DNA TGTGCCAGCAGCTTAGTCAAGGGGCCCGAGTCTGAGCAGTACTTC. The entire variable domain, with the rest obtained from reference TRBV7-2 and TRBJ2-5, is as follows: GAGVSQSPSNKVTEKGKDVELRCDPISGHTALYWYRQSLGQGLEFLIYFQGNSAPDKSGLPSDRFSAERTGGSVSTLTIQRTQQEDSAVYLCASSLVKGPESEQYFGPGTRLLVL.

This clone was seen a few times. In DNA form, the CDR3 reads TGTGCCAGCAGCTCGGGACAGGTCGGTGAAAAACTGTTTTTT. Protein: CASSSGQVGEKLFF. This chain uses TRBV5-8 with TRBJ1-4; TRBD1 aligns across 8 bases. Germline values: CDR1 SGHTS, CDR2 YDEGEE. This CDR3 contains 14 residues. The trim removed 3 bases at V and 7 bases at J, leaving 5 bases unmatched. The complete variable domain, with remaining parts taken from reference TRBV5-8 and TRBJ1-4, reads EAGVTQSPTHLIKTRGQQATLRCSPISGHTSVYWYQQALGLGLQFLLWYDEGEERNRGNFPPRFSGRQFPNYSSELNVNALELEDSALYLCASSSGQVGEKLFFGSGTQLSVL.

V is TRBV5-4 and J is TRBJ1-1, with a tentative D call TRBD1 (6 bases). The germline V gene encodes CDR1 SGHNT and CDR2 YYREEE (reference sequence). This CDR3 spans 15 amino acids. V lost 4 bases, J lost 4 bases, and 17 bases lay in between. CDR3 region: CASSSGQSESTEAFF. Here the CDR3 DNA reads TGTGCCAGCAGCAGCGGACAGTCGGAGAGCACTGAAGCTTTCTTT.

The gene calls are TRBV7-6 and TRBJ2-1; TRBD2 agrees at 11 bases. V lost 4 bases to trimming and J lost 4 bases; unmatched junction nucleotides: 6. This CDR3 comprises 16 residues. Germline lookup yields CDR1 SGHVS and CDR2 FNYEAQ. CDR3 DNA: TGTGCCAGCAGCTCAATAGCGGGAGGGTTGTACAATGAGCAGTTCTTC. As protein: CASSSIAGGLYNEQFF.

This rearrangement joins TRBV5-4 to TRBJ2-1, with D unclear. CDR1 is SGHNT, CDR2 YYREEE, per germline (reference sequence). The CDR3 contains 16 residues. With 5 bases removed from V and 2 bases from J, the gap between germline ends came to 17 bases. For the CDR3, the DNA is TGTGCCAGCAGGCCGACCATTGAAACTACCTACAATGAGCAGTTCTTC. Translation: CASRPTIETTYNEQFF.